One and the same sample provided the 21 T cell receptor beta chains below, sequenced in a study of T-cell memory formation after mild COVID-19. TCRdb re-called the 5' RACE reads through MiXCR, storing one row per CDR3 protein. The sample shows 380,000 or so distinct CDR3 sequences, roughly an eighth of them seen only once. The specimen was PBMCs or a T cell subset sorted from them (not recorded which). All receptors come from a man aged 18 to 29 who had mild COVID-19 (a few samples of this study predate the infection). Cell type and time point are not known.

The chain combines TRBV15 with TRBJ2-3; maybe TRBD2 (6 bases). CDR3 length: 16 amino acids. Germline loops: CDR1 LNHNV, CDR2 YYDKDF (reference sequence). The V gene lost 7 bases and the J gene lost 1 base, with 18 bases spanning the gap. The CDR3 DNA is TGTGCCACCACCCCGGGGGTTCAATTAGGCACAGATACGCAGTATTTT. Its protein is CATTPGVQLGTDTQYF.

V is TRBV5-5 and J is TRBJ1-2; maybe TRBD1 (5 bases). Germline CDR1 and CDR2: SGHKS and YYEKEE (reference sequence). Trimming pared 4 bases from V and 8 bases from J, leaving 21 bases between. The CDR3 runs 15 residues. This chain's CDR3 is CASSHDAAGRRGYTF. The CDR3 region has the DNA TGTGCCAGCAGCCACGACGCGGCGGGGCGGAGAGGCTACACCTTC.

This clonotype was seen a few times. This rearrangement joins TRBV3-1 to TRBJ2-1; D may be TRBD1 (5 bases). Trimming stripped 3 bases from V and 10 bases from J, with 10 bases between. Germline lookup yields CDR1 LGHDT and CDR2 YNNKEL (reference sequence). The CDR3 is 12 amino acids. CDR3 amino acids: CASSHRAREQFF. The CDR3 DNA reads as TGTGCCAGCAGCCACAGGGCACGAGAGCAGTTCTTC.

This clonotype turned up a few times. This sequence joins TRBV6-1 and TRBJ1-2; TRBD1 might be the D (5 bases). The V gene lost 6 bases and the J gene lost 6 bases, with 11 bases spanning the gap. This CDR3 is built from 12 residues. Germline lookup yields CDR1 MNHNS and CDR2 SASEGT. CDR3 region: CASRMGGDGYTF. The DNA for the CDR3 is TGTGCCAGCAGGATGGGGGGTGATGGCTACACCTTC.

The V gene is TRBV12-3 or TRBV12-4, the J gene TRBJ1-4; D remains unclear. The CDR3 loop spans 12 amino acids. Trimming took off 6 bases at V and 4 bases at J, with 6 bases between the two ends. The CDR3 DNA sequence: TGTGCCAGCAGCCACTATAATGAAAAACTGTTTTTT. This codes for CASSHYNEKLFF.

The chain joins TRBV29-1 to TRBJ1-2, with a weak D call TRBD1 (5 bases). Germline V CDR1 and CDR2: SQVTM, ANQGSEA. V was cut by 3 bases and J by 6 bases, with 20 bases left in between. The CDR3 spans 15 residues. This chain's CDR3 is CSVEGDTGRNDGYTF. CDR3 DNA sequence: TGCAGCGTTGAGGGCGACACGGGACGGAATGATGGCTACACCTTC.

The rearrangement joins TRBV9 to TRBJ2-1, with 14 bases aligning to TRBD2. Germline CDR1 and CDR2: SGDLS and YYNGEE. The CDR3 totals 16 residues. V shed 3 bases, J shed 6 bases, and the junction held 5 bases outside the gene matches. The CDR3 coding sequence is TGTGCCAGCAGCGCTAGACTAGCGGGGGGGCCCAATGAGCAGTTCTTC. Residues: CASSARLAGGPNEQFF.

This clonotype appeared a few times. The CDR3 region is CSARGELGTDTQYF. CDR3 bases: TGCAGTGCTAGAGGGGAACTCGGCACAGATACGCAGTATTTT. The chain is built from TRBV20-1 and TRBJ2-3; D call uncertain. Deletions cut 1 base from V and 1 base from J, with 9 bases between. Germline CDR1 is DFQATT and CDR2 is SNEGSKA (reference sequence). The CDR3 sequence is 14 residues long.

This clonotype was detected only a few times. The chain recombines TRBV10-2 with TRBJ2-7; D gene unclear. This CDR3 is 12 amino acids long. The V end was cut by 6 bases, the J end by 3 bases, with 9 bases between. Per the germline V gene, CDR1 is WSHSY and CDR2 is SAAADI. CDR3 region: CASRDLLYEQYF. In DNA form, the CDR3 reads TGCGCCAGCAGGGACCTTCTCTACGAGCAGTACTTC.

The chain has TRBV10-2 and TRBJ2-3; possibly TRBD2 for D (5 bases). Trimming cost V 7 bases and J 3 bases, with 14 bases left between them. CDR1 is WSHSY and CDR2 is SAAADI in the germline V gene. The CDR3 has 14 amino acids. The CDR3 region is CASMRVTGTDTQYF. The CDR3 bases are TGCGCCAGCATGCGGGTTACGGGAACAGATACGCAGTATTTT.

The chain joins TRBV5-1 to TRBJ2-7, with 8 bases fitting TRBD1. The CDR3 covers 14 residues. The germline V gene encodes CDR1 SGHRS and CDR2 YFSETQ. Trimming removed 0 bases from V and 5 bases from J; junction bases left unmatched: 4. The CDR3 DNA follows: TGCGCCAGCAGCTTGGGACAGGGGCCCGACGAGCAGTACTTC. Translation: CASSLGQGPDEQYF.

This clonotype has only a few counts. This chain links TRBV6-5 with TRBJ1-2, with a tentative D call TRBD1 (6 bases). This CDR3 region has 13 residues. Trimming pared 6 bases from V and 7 bases from J, leaving 15 bases between. Germline V gene lookup returns CDR1 MNHEY and CDR2 SVGAGI. CDR3 sequence (DNA): TGTGCCAGCAGAGGGCCAGGGGATCCTGGCTACACCTTC. As protein: CASRGPGDPGYTF.

The sample holds a few counts of this clonotype. The rearrangement links TRBV7-9 to TRBJ2-2, with no clear D. This CDR3 spans 12 amino acids. V lost 7 bases, J lost 6 bases, and 9 bases lay in between. Germline values: CDR1 SEHNR, CDR2 FQNEAQ (reference sequence). CDR3 nucleotides: TGTGCCAGCACCCTTTCGGCCGGGGAGCTGTTTTTT. Encoded protein: CASTLSAGELFF.

This clonotype was recorded a few times. The chain employs TRBV20-1 and TRBJ2-1; 11 positions agree with TRBD2. Looked up from germline, CDR1 is DFQATT and CDR2 is SNEGSKA (reference sequence). CDR3 size: 18 residues. After removal of 2 bases from V and 1 base from J, the junction contained 10 bases not matched to a gene. The CDR3 is CSARTSSGGYPSYNEQFF. In DNA, the CDR3 is TGCAGTGCTAGAACATCTAGCGGGGGGTACCCTTCCTACAATGAGCAGTTCTTC.

V usage is TRBV11-2 and J usage is TRBJ2-2; D unresolved. The CDR3 covers 19 residues. V was pared by 2 bases and J by 3 bases, with 22 bases between. Germline CDR1 SGHAT, CDR2 FQNNGV. CDR3 sequence: CASSLLRVSVGRHTGELFF. CDR3 DNA sequence: TGTGCCAGCAGCTTATTAAGGGTGTCCGTCGGCCGCCACACCGGGGAGCTGTTTTTT.

The genes are TRBV5-1 and TRBJ1-2; D remains ambiguous. The germline V and J ends were trimmed by 2 bases and 8 bases, with 7 bases remaining between them. CDR3 length: 11 amino acids. CDR1 and CDR2 (germline): SGHRS, YFSETQ. CDR3 DNA: TGCGCCAGCAGCTTCCTTGGAGGCTACACCTTC. Protein product: CASSFLGGYTF. The entire variable domain, with the rest obtained from reference TRBV5-1 and TRBJ1-2, is as follows: KAGVTQTPRYLIKTRGQQVTLSCSPISGHRSVSWYQQTPGQGLQFLFEYFSETQRNKGNFPGRFSGRQFSNSRSEMNVSTLELGDSALYLCASSFLGGYTFGSGTRLTVV.

This clonotype was found many times. This chain uses TRBV7-2 with TRBJ1-2; no firm D call. Germline assignment: CDR1 SGHTA and CDR2 FQGNSA. Trimming removed 5 bases at V and 2 bases at J, with 9 bases between. The CDR3 has 13 amino acids. The CDR3 region is CASSPDTNYGYTF. The CDR3 nucleotides read TGTGCCAGCAGCCCAGACACGAACTATGGCTACACCTTC.

This clonotype was picked up many times. Germline is not matched at one junction end, which may reflect a read error. The genes are TRBV28 and TRBJ2-3; D may correspond to TRBD1 or TRBD2 (6 bases each). The CDR3 runs 14 residues. CDR1 and CDR2 (germline): MDHEN, SYDVKM. Written as DNA, the CDR3 is TGTGCCAGCAGTTTGGAAGGGGGGCCAGACACGCAGTATTTT. It yields the protein CASSLEGGPDTQYF.

This clonotype was counted a few times. The chain is built from TRBV7-9 and TRBJ1-1; TRBD1 matches 7 bases. This CDR3 region has 12 residues. CDR1 SEHNR and CDR2 FQNEAQ come from the germline V gene (reference sequence). Trimming took 5 bases from V and 11 from J; bases not matched to a gene: 8. The CDR3 reads CASSDVGQTAFF. DNA for the CDR3: TGTGCCAGCAGCGACGTGGGACAGACGGCTTTCTTT.

This clonotype was counted ten times or more. The chain recombines TRBV5-1 with TRBJ2-2; D unclear. This CDR3 region has 12 residues. The germline V gene encodes CDR1 SGHRS and CDR2 YFSETQ. Deletions cut 4 bases from V and 5 bases from J, with 6 bases between. The chain's CDR3 is CASSVFTGELFF. The CDR3 DNA reads TGCGCCAGCAGCGTGTTTACCGGGGAGCTGTTTTTT.

The chain links TRBV6-5 to TRBJ2-1; D is ambiguous. The CDR3 totals 12 residues. Trimming cost V 2 bases and J 9 bases, with 8 bases left between them. Germline V gives CDR1 MNHEY, CDR2 SVGAGI. The CDR3 is CASSYGMGEQFF. CDR3 bases: TGTGCCAGCAGTTACGGGATGGGTGAGCAGTTCTTC.